This T cell receptor (beta chain) was observed in a study of CD8+ T cells in alopecia areata. Across the whole study: Tofacitinib was given for 6 to 18 months, then stopped for 6 months. Study-level points and caveats: Normal scalp showed lower clonality than lesional scalp, especially alopecia totalis/universalis.

Notes on this clone: Its antigen is unidentified. The junction does not match germline at one end; this may be a read error.

After isolation, RNA underwent reverse transcription to generate cDNA as the sequencing template. The method was immunoSEQ multiplex PCR; TCRdb's version includes in-frame clones alone and lacks a portion of them. The table lists about 190,000 clones, more than 55% of them singletons, with 1.3% in the top ten. Germline CDR1 SEHNR, CDR2 FQNEAQ (reference sequence). This CDR3 contains 18 residues. The treatment is: oral pan-JAK inhibitor, 5-10 mg twice daily. Patients with alopecia areata provided lesional scalp punch biopsies as well as peripheral blood. The sequencing used CD4+ T cells sorted from blood, collected around week 50, from a patient treated with tofacitinib. The chain combines TRBV7-9 with TRBJ2-2; a weak D match, TRBD1 (6 bases). This clonotype originated in a human donor with alopecia areata. The CDR3 coding sequence is TGTGCCAGCACCTTAAGGTTCTTGGGCAGGGGGAACACCGGGGAGCTGTTTTTT. Its translation is CASTLRFLGRGNTGELFF.